Listed below are T cell receptor beta chains from one sample, sequenced in a study of shared clonotypes between healthy human individuals. The repertoire was sequenced with immunoSEQ multiplex PCR; TCRdb's copy has only in-frame clones and lacks some. This table holds around 1.9 million clones, over 85% found once. What was sequenced was naive CD8+ T cells from PBMCs. All receptors derive from a man between 18 and 29 years old in good health. Some clones in this sample may be carry-over from other donors' samples. The CDR3 runs from the conserved cysteine through the conserved F or W. The D gene is left open where the match is weak. Expanded clones get a size class; other rows say once, few or many, or leave the size out.

cdr3_nt: TGTGCCACCAGCGTGACCATGGGGCGAAATGGCTACACCTTC
cdr3_aa: CATSVTMGRNGYTF
d_call: .
clone_size: .
j_call: TRBJ1-2
v_call: TRBV15

cdr3_nt: TGTGCCAGCACAAAACCAGGGGAGGTTCAAACTGAAGCTTTCTTT
cdr3_aa: CASTKPGEVQTEAFF
d_call: .
clone_size: .
j_call: TRBJ1-1
v_call: TRBV7-2

cdr3_nt: TGTGCCAGCAGCTTAACGGGGCCTGCCGATGAGCAGTTCTTC
cdr3_aa: CASSLTGPADEQFF
d_call: .
clone_size: once
j_call: TRBJ2-1
v_call: TRBV11-2

cdr3_nt: TGTGCCACCAACAGGGGAGGGGGTCTATACAATGAGCAGTTCTTC
cdr3_aa: CATNRGGGLYNEQFF
d_call: .
clone_size: .
j_call: TRBJ2-1
v_call: TRBV5-4

cdr3_nt: TGTGCCAGCAGTTTAGTGGGTAGCACAGATACGCAGTATTTT
cdr3_aa: CASSLVGSTDTQYF
d_call: .
clone_size: .
j_call: TRBJ2-3
v_call: TRBV27

cdr3_nt: TGTGCCTGGAGTCCGCCAACGGGCGGGGGACAGCCCCAGCATTTT
cdr3_aa: CAWSPPTGGGQPQHF
d_call: .
clone_size: .
j_call: TRBJ1-5
v_call: TRBV30

cdr3_nt: TGTGCCAGCAGCGGCGGACTAGCGGAGACAGATACGCAGTATTTT
cdr3_aa: CASSGGLAETDTQYF
d_call: TRBD2
clone_size: .
j_call: TRBJ2-3
v_call: TRBV9

cdr3_nt: TGCGCCAGCAGCTTGGCACTAGCGGGAGTTAAAGATACGCAGTATTTT
cdr3_aa: CASSLALAGVKDTQYF
d_call: TRBD2
clone_size: .
j_call: TRBJ2-3
v_call: TRBV5-1

cdr3_nt: TGTGCCAGCAGGTTACAGGGTGATATTGAGCAGTTCTTC
cdr3_aa: CASRLQGDIEQFF
d_call: .
clone_size: .
j_call: TRBJ2-1
v_call: TRBV27

cdr3_nt: TGTGCCAGCAGCCCAACCTCCGACAGGGGCTCCTACAATGAGCAGTTCTTC
cdr3_aa: CASSPTSDRGSYNEQFF
d_call: TRBD1
clone_size: once
j_call: TRBJ2-1
v_call: TRBV13

cdr3_nt: TGCAGTGCCCTAGGGGCTGGTGTAGCTTTCTTT
cdr3_aa: CSALGAGVAFF
d_call: .
clone_size: .
j_call: TRBJ1-1
v_call: TRBV20-1

cdr3_nt: TGTGCCAGCAGACGGATGGAGGGAGACTACGAGCAGTACTTC
cdr3_aa: CASRRMEGDYEQYF
d_call: .
clone_size: once
j_call: TRBJ2-7
v_call: TRBV27

cdr3_nt: TGCAGCGTTGAAATGGGCCGTGAAGCTTTCTTT
cdr3_aa: CSVEMGREAFF
d_call: .
clone_size: .
j_call: TRBJ1-1
v_call: TRBV29-1

cdr3_nt: TGTGCCAGCAGCTTAACCTCAGAGACTAGCGGGCCAATCTACGAGCAGTACTTC
cdr3_aa: CASSLTSETSGPIYEQYF
d_call: TRBD2
clone_size: .
j_call: TRBJ2-7
v_call: TRBV7-3

cdr3_nt: TGTGCCATCAGTTTGGGCGGGAGCTCCTACAATGAGCAGTTCTTC
cdr3_aa: CAISLGGSSYNEQFF
d_call: TRBD2
clone_size: .
j_call: TRBJ2-1
v_call: TRBV10-3

cdr3_nt: TGTGCCAGCAGCTTAGGACTAGCGGGTTCCAATGAGCAGTTCTTC
cdr3_aa: CASSLGLAGSNEQFF
d_call: TRBD2
clone_size: .
j_call: TRBJ2-1
v_call: TRBV11-1

cdr3_nt: TGTGCCAGAACAGCCGCCGGGGGGTCCTACGAGCAGTACTTC
cdr3_aa: CARTAAGGSYEQYF
d_call: TRBD2
clone_size: once
j_call: TRBJ2-7
v_call: TRBV2

cdr3_nt: TGTGCCAGCAGTTTATTATTTCGGGAGGGTCCCGGTATGGCTTTCTTT
cdr3_aa: CASSLLFREGPGMAFF
d_call: .
clone_size: .
j_call: TRBJ1-1
v_call: TRBV28

cdr3_nt: TGTGCCAGTAGGACCACTAGCGGGAGGCCGGATGAGCAGTTCTTC
cdr3_aa: CASRTTSGRPDEQFF
d_call: TRBD2
clone_size: .
j_call: TRBJ2-1
v_call: TRBV19

cdr3_nt: TGTGCCAGCAGCGTAGCGAGGACTAGCGGGAGGGCCTACAATGAGCAGTTCTTC
cdr3_aa: CASSVARTSGRAYNEQFF
d_call: TRBD2
clone_size: .
j_call: TRBJ2-1
v_call: TRBV9